One sample yielded the 30 T cell receptor beta chains listed below, sequenced in a study of blood T cells in healthy people across ages. A second PCR of roughly 7 to 11 cycles used a sample-barcoded 5' primer and a J-beta primer mix. TCRdb reprocessed the 5' RACE reads with MiXCR, giving one entry per CDR3 protein. Among roughly 900,000 distinct CDR3 sequences listed, under 35% were seen once. Sequencing used blood. The receptor set was obtained from a woman older than 75 in good health.

This clonotype was recorded a few times. This sequence may be a read error, since a much larger clone differs from it by one base. The chain recombines TRBV6-5 with TRBJ1-6; 7 positions match TRBD1. V gave up 0 bases and J gave up 11 bases; unmatched junction bases: 13. The CDR3 extends over 17 amino acids. Germline V CDR1 and CDR2: MNHEY, SVGAGI. The chain's CDR3 is CASSYSPQGPVNPPLHF. The CDR3 nucleotides read TGTGCCAGCAGTTACTCGCCACAGGGGCCGGTAAATCCACCCCTCCACTTT.

This clonotype was recorded a few times. The gene calls are TRBV28 and TRBJ2-3; 7 bases agree with TRBD2. This CDR3 has 17 amino acids. The germline V gene has CDR1 MDHEN and CDR2 SYDVKM. The ends lost 5 bases at V and 2 bases at J; junction bases unmatched: 13. The CDR3 loop reads CASSVMRGAGPTDTQYF. The CDR3 DNA is TGTGCCAGCAGTGTTATGCGGGGAGCGGGGCCCACAGATACGCAGTATTTT.

This clonotype was observed a few times. V usage is TRBV6-1 and J usage is TRBJ2-1; D not resolved. Germline V gene sequence: CDR1 MNHNS, CDR2 SASEGT. Trimming left V 2 bases short and J 8 bases short, with 7 bases between. CDR3 length equals 12 residues. In nucleotides, the CDR3 is TGTGCCAGCAGTGAAATTGCCTATGAGCAGTTCTTC. Translating gives CASSEIAYEQFF.

The chain employs TRBV20-1 and TRBJ1-3; D might be TRBD1 (6 bases). The CDR3 runs 13 residues. Germline V lookup: CDR1 DFQATT, CDR2 SNEGSKA (reference sequence). Trimming stripped 5 bases from V and 8 bases from J, with 16 bases between. The CDR3 loop reads CSARHRDSDTIYF. In nucleotides, the CDR3 is TGCAGTGCTCGTCACAGGGATAGCGACACCATATATTTT.

The chain couples TRBV5-1 to TRBJ2-7; weak D call: TRBD1 (6 bases). Germline CDR1 and CDR2: SGHRS and YFSETQ. V was clipped by 4 bases and J by 0 bases, with 14 bases between them. CDR3 length: 15 amino acids. The CDR3 DNA reads TGCGCCAGCAGCAGAACCGGGGACAACTCCTACGAGCAGTACTTC. Amino acids: CASSRTGDNSYEQYF.

Concerning this clonotype itself: A read error is possible here, since a much larger clone lies one base away. This chain joins TRBV7-9 and TRBJ1-2; maybe TRBD1 (5 bases). There are 15 residues in the CDR3. The germline V gene has CDR1 SEHNR and CDR2 FQNEAQ (reference sequence). The CDR3 nucleotides are TGTACCAGCAGCTTACTATCCGGGGACAACTATGGCTACACCTTC. The encoded protein is CTSSLLSGDNYGYTF.

The chain combines TRBV7-2 with TRBJ2-5, with D possibly matching TRBD1 (5 bases). Germline-derived CDR1 and CDR2 are SGHTA and FQGNSA. The V end was cut by 1 base, the J end by 0 bases, with 9 bases between. The CDR3 extends over 15 amino acids. The DNA of the CDR3 is TGTGCCAGCAGCTTAGAAAGGGGTAACCAAGAGACCCAGTACTTC. Amino acids: CASSLERGNQETQYF.

Of note for this clonotype: Relative to the germline gene, one junction end is altered; a read error may explain this. V is TRBV6-2 or TRBV6-3 and J is TRBJ2-7, with D possibly TRBD1 on 6 matching bases. Germline V gene data show CDR1 as MNHEY and CDR2 as SVGEGT. The CDR3 length is 11 residues. This chain's CDR3 is CAGRGIYEQYF. CDR3 in DNA: TGTGCCGGCAGGGGTATCTACGAGCAGTACTTC.

This clonotype was observed a single time. This sequence joins TRBV20-1 and TRBJ2-1; weak D call: TRBD2 (5 bases). The tail of the sequence fits TRBJ2-7 better, so the J call may be wrong. Per germline, CDR1 DFQATT and CDR2 SNEGSKA (reference sequence). This CDR3 contains 12 residues. CDR3 nucleotides: TGCAGTGCGCCGGACTGGAACAATGAGCAGTACTTC. This codes for CSAPDWNNEQYF.

The chain recombines TRBV7-9 with TRBJ1-5; TRBD1 might be the D (6 bases). The V end lost 5 bases, the J end lost 11 bases, and 19 bases lay between the germline ends. The CDR3 spans 14 residues. The germline V gene encodes CDR1 SEHNR and CDR2 FQNEAQ (reference sequence). Here the CDR3 reads CASSAVSGTGSQHF. The CDR3 region has the DNA TGTGCCAGCAGCGCCGTTTCGGGCACAGGGTCCCAGCATTTT. Using reference TRBV7-9 and TRBJ1-5 for the parts outside the CDR3, the full variable domain is DTGVSQNPRHKITKRGQNVTFRCDPISEHNRLYWYRQTLGQGPEFLTYFQNEAQLEKSRLLSDRFSAERPKGSFSTLEIQRTEQGDSAMYLCASSAVSGTGSQHFGDGTRLSIL.

This clonotype has a handful of counts. This chain uses TRBV10-1 with TRBJ2-2; the D is unclear. Germline assignment: CDR1 WNHNN and CDR2 SYGVQD (reference sequence). The ends were cut back, 8 bases at V and 0 bases at J, with 7 bases in the middle. The CDR3 has 13 amino acids. The CDR3: CASRLSNTGELFF. The CDR3 region has the DNA TGCGCCAGCCGGTTGTCGAACACCGGGGAGCTGTTTTTT.

The table lists this clonotype with many counts. The chain recombines TRBV7-2 with TRBJ2-1; 12 bases map to TRBD2. The CDR3 is made up of 19 amino acids. In germline, CDR1 is SGHTA, CDR2 FQGNSA. Unmatched junction bases numbered 15, after V lost 4 bases and J lost 5 bases. This chain's CDR3 is CASSSRTLAGGRSHNEQFF. The CDR3 DNA reads TGTGCCAGCAGCTCCCGAACCCTAGCGGGGGGGCGGTCCCACAATGAGCAGTTCTTC.

This clonotype has a handful of counts. The rearrangement uses TRBV16 and TRBJ1-4; D gene unclear. The germline gives CDR1 KGHSY, CDR2 FQNENV. This CDR3 region has 15 residues. The V end was cut by 2 bases, the J end by 5 bases, with 12 bases between. The CDR3 DNA is TGTGCCAGCAGCCAAATACGTGTCAAGAATGAAAAACTGTTTTTT. Residues: CASSQIRVKNEKLFF. Using reference TRBV16 and TRBJ1-4 for the parts outside the CDR3, the full variable domain is GEEVAQTPKHLVRGEGQKAKLYCAPIKGHSYVFWYQQVLKNEFKFLISFQNENVFDETGMPKERFSAKCLPNSPCSLEIQATKLEDSAVYFCASSQIRVKNEKLFFGSGTQLSVL.

The rearrangement joins TRBV20-1 to TRBJ1-2, with D perhaps TRBD1 (6 bases). The germline V and J ends were trimmed by 3 bases and 7 bases, with 12 bases remaining between them. The CDR3 extends over 12 amino acids. CDR1 and CDR2 (germline): DFQATT, SNEGSKA (reference sequence). This chain's CDR3 is CSASGTTCGYTF. CDR3 sequence (DNA): TGCAGTGCTAGTGGGACAACCTGTGGCTACACCTTC.

The V call is TRBV14, the J call TRBJ2-1, with 9 bases aligning to TRBD1. CDR3 size: 15 residues. Trimming at V came to 6 bases and at J to 6 bases, leaving 9 bases not matched to a gene. The germline V gene has CDR1 SGHDN and CDR2 FVKESK. The CDR3 DNA reads TGTGCCAGCAGGAAGGGACAGGGAATAGTCAATGAGCAGTTCTTC. This gives the protein CASRKGQGIVNEQFF.

This rearrangement joins TRBV6-1 to TRBJ1-1, with 12 bases matching TRBD1. Germline values: CDR1 MNHNS, CDR2 SASEGT. The CDR3 is 18 residues long. V shed 6 bases and J 1 base; nucleotides not matched to a gene: 12. DNA for the CDR3: TGTGCCAGCAGGAGTCGGCCTGGGACAGGGGGCCGGAACACTGAAGCTTTCTTT. Protein product: CASRSRPGTGGRNTEAFF.

This clonotype appeared many times. This chain joins TRBV6-5 and TRBJ2-1; D is possibly TRBD1 (6 bases). The V gene's germline CDR1 is MNHEY and CDR2 SVGAGI. V lost 2 bases to trimming and J lost 0 bases, with 11 bases between them. CDR3 length: 16 residues. The CDR3 here is CASSYAGVSSYNEQFF. In DNA, the CDR3 is TGTGCCAGCAGTTACGCAGGGGTGAGCTCCTACAATGAGCAGTTCTTC.

This clonotype was found a few times. The chain has TRBV5-1 and TRBJ2-6; D remains unclear. In germline, CDR1 is SGHRS, CDR2 YFSETQ. CDR3 length equals 17 residues. Deletions cut 2 bases from V and 0 bases from J, with 12 bases between. CDR3 DNA sequence: TGCGCCAGCAGCTTTCTACCGGACGCCTCTGGGGCCAACGTCCTGACTTTC. It translates to CASSFLPDASGANVLTF. Based on the CDR3 plus reference TRBV5-1 and TRBJ2-6, the full variable domain is KAGVTQTPRYLIKTRGQQVTLSCSPISGHRSVSWYQQTPGQGLQFLFEYFSETQRNKGNFPGRFSGRQFSNSRSEMNVSTLELGDSALYLCASSFLPDASGANVLTFGAGSRLTVL.

This clonotype was counted between two and nine times. V and J are TRBV19 and TRBJ2-3; possible D gene TRBD2, 6 bases. CDR3 length: 15 amino acids. Germline V gene data show CDR1 as LNHDA and CDR2 as SQIVND (reference sequence). Trimming cost V 5 bases and J 3 bases, with 15 bases left between them. This CDR3 is CASSSAPGGTDTQYF. The DNA for the CDR3 is TGTGCCAGTAGTTCGGCGCCCGGGGGTACAGATACGCAGTATTTT.

The chain is built from TRBV11-2 and TRBJ1-2, with TRBD1 identical over 7 bases. Germline CDR1 and CDR2: SGHAT and FQNNGV. Trimming cost V 1 base and J 5 bases; bases outside gene matches: 10. The CDR3 runs to 16 residues. Here the CDR3 reads CASSLGVRAGGYGYTF. CDR3 nucleotides: TGTGCCAGCAGCTTAGGAGTAAGGGCAGGGGGATATGGCTACACCTTC.

For this clonotype: This may stem from a read error, because a much larger clone lies one nucleotide away. This chain connects TRBV12-3 or TRBV12-4 to TRBJ2-1, with D maybe TRBD2 (5 bases). The J call may be in error: the DNA end matches TRBJ2-7 better. This CDR3 region has 14 residues. CDR3 in DNA: TGTGCCAGCAGTTGGAGGCAGCCCCCTTACGAGCAGTACTTC. Protein: CASSWRQPPYEQYF.

This clonotype was seen more than once but under ten times. A much larger clone lies one base from this, so it may be a read error. The chain recombines TRBV7-9 with TRBJ2-5; no reliable D call. V was clipped by 5 bases and J by 11 bases, with 18 bases between them. CDR1 SEHNR and CDR2 FQNEAQ come from the germline V gene (reference sequence). The CDR3 spans 13 residues. The CDR3 sequence: CASSPSVVYEQYF. The CDR3, as DNA: TGTGCCAGCAGCCCCTCAGTCGTCTATGAGCAGTACTTC.

This clonotype was counted a few times. The J gene is TRBJ2-3, the V gene TRBV3-1; 10 bases are shared with TRBD1. The CDR3 sequence is 14 residues long. Unmatched junction bases numbered 8, after V lost 8 bases and J lost 6 bases. CDR1 and CDR2 from the germline V gene are LGHDT and YNNKEL (reference sequence). The CDR3, as DNA: TGTGCCAGCGGCTATGGGACAGGGGCGGATACGCAGTATTTT. Protein product: CASGYGTGADTQYF.

This sequence joins TRBV6-2 or TRBV6-3 and TRBJ2-3; maybe TRBD2 (6 bases). The length of the CDR3 is 16 residues. V was shortened by 6 bases and J by 5 bases, with 21 bases between the two germline ends. Looked up from germline, CDR1 is MNHEY and CDR2 is SVGEGT. This chain's CDR3 is CASSPGSGSRQDTQYF. As DNA, the CDR3 is TGTGCCAGCAGCCCGGGATCCGGGAGTAGACAAGATACGCAGTATTTT.

This clonotype was picked up a small number of times. A much bigger clone sits one base away, suggesting this may be a read error. V usage is TRBV7-9 and J usage is TRBJ2-5; the D gene is possibly TRBD2 (6 bases). Trimming shortened V by 5 bases and J by 4 bases, and 20 bases separated the two germline ends. CDR3 size: 16 residues. Germline V lookup: CDR1 SEHNR, CDR2 FQNEAQ (reference sequence). As DNA, the CDR3 is TGTGCCAGCAGCCCCGGAGGTGGCGGGGCAAGAGAGACCCAGTACTTC. Translating gives CASSPGGGGARETQYF.

This clonotype showed up many times. J is TRBJ1-2 and V is TRBV6-5; the match to TRBD1 covers 12 bases. CDR1 is MNHEY and CDR2 is SVGAGI in the germline V gene. This CDR3 contains 14 residues. With V trimmed by 6 bases and J by 2 bases, 1 base remained unmatched. The CDR3 bases are TGTGCCAGCAGCGGGACAGGGGGCAACTATGGCTACACCTTC. Protein: CASSGTGGNYGYTF.

In this sample, this clonotype turned up many times. The chain joins TRBV7-2 to TRBJ1-6, with D uncertain. The V end lost 1 base, the J end lost 10 bases, and 17 bases lay between the germline ends. Germline CDR1 SGHTA, CDR2 FQGNSA. The CDR3 length is 16 residues. The CDR3 reads CASSLEGVGGRSPLHF. CDR3 coding DNA: TGTGCCAGCAGCTTAGAAGGTGTGGGAGGTAGATCACCCCTCCACTTT.

This clonotype was counted at least ten times. This chain connects TRBV7-9 to TRBJ1-1, with D tentatively TRBD1 (6 bases). The V gene's germline CDR1 is SEHNR and CDR2 FQNEAQ (reference sequence). The V gene lost 5 bases and the J gene lost 1 base, with 14 bases spanning the gap. The CDR3 consists of 15 residues. The CDR3 DNA follows: TGTGCCAGCAGCCAAGGGGGGACCGCGAACACTGAAGCTTTCTTT. Translation: CASSQGGTANTEAFF. Together with reference TRBV7-9 and TRBJ1-1, the CDR3 gives the full variable domain: DTGVSQNPRHKITKRGQNVTFRCDPISEHNRLYWYRQTLGQGPEFLTYFQNEAQLEKSRLLSDRFSAERPKGSFSTLEIQRTEQGDSAMYLCASSQGGTANTEAFFGQGTRLTVV.

The chain is built from TRBV11-2 and TRBJ2-3, with a weak D call TRBD2 (6 bases). CDR1 is SGHAT and CDR2 is FQNNGV in the germline V gene. This CDR3 contains 14 residues. The V end lost 5 bases, the J end lost 5 bases, and 14 bases lay between the germline ends. The CDR3 nucleotides are TGTGCCAGCAGCAAACGGACGGGAGTAGATACGCAGTATTTT. This translates into CASSKRTGVDTQYF.

This clonotype showed up many times. The chain combines TRBV6-6 with TRBJ2-6; perhaps D is TRBD1 or TRBD2 (7 bases each). This CDR3 has 17 residues. Deletions cut 6 bases from V and 0 bases from J, with 15 bases between. The germline gives CDR1 MNHNY, CDR2 SVGAGI (reference sequence). The CDR3 nucleotides are TGTGCCAGCAGCCGACAGGGAGGGCGCTCTGGGGCCAACGTCCTGACTTTC. Translating gives CASSRQGGRSGANVLTF.